These T cell receptor beta chains were read from a single sample in a study of molecular identifiers for immune sequencing clone quantification. One entry per CDR3 protein results from TCRdb running MiXCR on the PCR reads. Seen here are 88,000 or so distinct CDR3 sequences, roughly 23% observed once, and the top ten hold approximately 1%. The sequencing sample was made of naive CD8+ T cells from blood, with Jurkat cell RNA spiked in. The source of these receptors is a human donor in good health. Some libraries in this study had Jurkat cell RNA spiked in. Each CDR3 is given with its conserved first and last residue. Each record gives: J gene, D gene, clone size, V gene, CDR3 DNA, CDR3 protein. D genes are given only for firm matches. The size of a clone is reported for some rows only, either as once, few or many, or as a class for expanded clones.

TRBJ1-1 | NA | NA | TRBV20-1 | TGCAGTGCTAGAGATGGTGAAATTGAAGCTTTCTTT | CSARDGEIEAFF
TRBJ2-3 | TRBD2 | NA | TRBV12-3/TRBV12-4 | TGTGCCAGCAGGGGTCGGCTAGCGGGAGGGCCAGGCACAGATACGCAGTATTTT | CASRGRLAGGPGTDTQYF
TRBJ1-1 | NA | NA | TRBV20-1 | TGCAGTGCTAGAGATTCCGGACAGCCGGAGAACACTGAAGCTTTCTTT | CSARDSGQPENTEAFF
TRBJ2-6 | NA | NA | TRBV4-3 | TGCGCCAGCAGCCAAGCGCGTGGAGGGGCCAACGTCCTGACTTTC | CASSQARGGANVLTF
TRBJ1-1 | NA | many | TRBV27 | TGTGCCAGCAGTTTAATTGGTTCAGAAGCTTTCTTT | CASSLIGSEAFF
TRBJ2-7 | NA | many | TRBV20-1 | TGCAGTGCTAGAGGGACTGACGAACACGAGCAGTACTTC | CSARGTDEHEQYF
TRBJ2-5 | TRBD2 | many | TRBV7-2 | TGTGCCAGCGAGGTTGGACGGGGGAGGGACCAAGAGACCCAGTACTTC | CASEVGRGRDQETQYF
TRBJ2-3 | NA | many | TRBV7-6 | TGTGCCAGCAGCTCCTCATGGCCGCAGTATTTT | CASSSSWPQYF
TRBJ2-5 | NA | NA | TRBV7-9 | TGTGCCAGCAGCCCGGGCCTCCAAGAGACCCAGTACTTC | CASSPGLQETQYF
TRBJ2-5 | TRBD2 | many | TRBV4-2 | TGTGCCAGCAGCCAAGATCGCGGCGGGAGTATAGAGACCCAGTACTTC | CASSQDRGGSIETQYF
TRBJ2-5 | NA | many | TRBV5-1 | TGCGCCAGCAGCTTGGCCGGTTATTTCCAAGAGACCCAGTACTTC | CASSLAGYFQETQYF
TRBJ2-5 | TRBD1 | NA | TRBV12-3/TRBV12-4 | TGTGCCAGCAGTTTGGACAGGGGTAAAGAGACCCAGTACTTC | CASSLDRGKETQYF
TRBJ2-1 | TRBD2 | NA | TRBV28 | TGTGCCAGTGGACTAGCTGATTACAATGAGCAGTTCTTC | CASGLADYNEQFF
TRBJ2-7 | NA | many | TRBV7-9 | TGTGCCAGCAACGGCGGAGGTTACGAGCAGTACTTC | CASNGGGYEQYF
TRBJ2-3 | TRBD2 | many | TRBV6-1 | TGTGCCAGCAGTGAGAGGGAGGGGCGCACAGATACGCAGTATTTT | CASSEREGRTDTQYF
TRBJ2-7 | TRBD2 | NA | TRBV27 | TGTGCCTGCAGTTTCGTCGCTAGCGGGGTCTACGAGCAGTACTTC | CACSFVASGVYEQYF
TRBJ2-7 | TRBD1 | many | TRBV29-1 | TGCAGCGTTGGTGGACAGGGGGCTTACGAGCAGTACTTC | CSVGGQGAYEQYF
TRBJ2-7 | NA | many | TRBV6-2/TRBV6-3 | TGTGCCAGCACGGGACTCAGCTCCTACGAGCAGTACTTC | CASTGLSSYEQYF
TRBJ2-2 | NA | few | TRBV27 | TGTGCCAGCAGTTTAAGCGGGCAGCTGAACACCGGGGAGCTGTTTTTT | CASSLSGQLNTGELFF
TRBJ1-3 | TRBD1 | few | TRBV10-3 | TGTGCCATCAGTGCAACGACTCAGGGGGACTTTACTGGAAACACCATATATTTT | CAISATTQGDFTGNTIYF
TRBJ2-7 | NA | many | TRBV4-3 | TGCGCCAGCAGCCAGGATGGCACCTACGAGCAGTACTTC | CASSQDGTYEQYF
TRBJ2-7 | TRBD2 | few | TRBV30 | TGTGCCTGGAGTGTACGAGCGGGATGGGACTACGAGCAGTACTTC | CAWSVRAGWDYEQYF
TRBJ2-7 | NA | few | TRBV19 | TGTGCCAGTAGTATAGGAGGTGGGAGCTACGAGCAGTACTTC | CASSIGGGSYEQYF
TRBJ1-1 | NA | many | TRBV5-1 | TGCGCCAGCAGCCTTAAATCCGGGGATAAAAACACTGAAGCTTTCTTT | CASSLKSGDKNTEAFF
TRBJ2-3 | TRBD2 | many | TRBV24-1 | TGTGCCACCGACCGGGAGGGGTCTGATACGCAGTATTTT | CATDREGSDTQYF
TRBJ2-7 | NA | many | TRBV11-2 | TGTGCCAGCAGCGAGGGGGTGTCAGGCGGCTACGAGCAGTACTTC | CASSEGVSGGYEQYF
TRBJ2-7 | TRBD1 | once | TRBV12-3/TRBV12-4 | TGTGCCAGCAGTGTGCTTGGGACAGGGGTTTCGGAGCAGCACTTC | CASSVLGTGVSEQHF
TRBJ2-7 | TRBD1 | NA | TRBV30 | TGTGCCTGGAGCGCCACATACGGGACAGTCGCACCCTACGAGCAGTACTTC | CAWSATYGTVAPYEQYF
TRBJ2-7 | TRBD1 | NA | TRBV27 | TGTGCCAGCAGTACCAGACAGGGGGCCTACGAGCAGTACTTC | CASSTRQGAYEQYF
TRBJ2-7 | TRBD1 | many | TRBV19 | TGTGCCAGTAGTACCGGGACAGGGGGCAACGAGCAGTACTTC | CASSTGTGGNEQYF
TRBJ2-3 | NA | NA | TRBV6-6 | TGTGCCAGCAGTCCCTCGCCTCAAACAGATACGCAGTATTTT | CASSPSPQTDTQYF
TRBJ2-3 | NA | few | TRBV20-1 | TGCAGCCAGGGGCGGCCGATCACAGATACGCAGTATTTT | CSQGRPITDTQYF
TRBJ2-7 | NA | few | TRBV21-1 | TGTGCCAGCTCCGACAGGGAGGGCTACGAGCAGTACTTC | CASSDREGYEQYF
TRBJ2-7 | TRBD1 | many | TRBV27 | TGTGCCAGCAGTTTATTTCCGGGACAGGGGTCGGGGCAGTACTTC | CASSLFPGQGSGQYF
TRBJ2-1 | TRBD2 | few | TRBV27 | TGTGCCAGCAGTTTAAGCGGGAGCCTCTACAATGAGCAGTTCTTT | CASSLSGSLYNEQFF
TRBJ2-3 | NA | NA | TRBV3-2 | TGTGCCAGCAGCCAAGAAGGGAAAGGGGGACTAGCGGGAAGCACAGATACGCAGTATTTT | CASSQEGKGGLAGSTDTQYF
TRBJ1-3 | NA | many | TRBV5-1 | TGCGCCAGCACGCGGGACATAGCCTCCTCTGGAAACACCATATATTTT | CASTRDIASSGNTIYF
TRBJ1-1 | NA | many | TRBV4-1 | TGCGCCAGCAGCCAAAGACAGTTTACTGAAGCTTTCTTT | CASSQRQFTEAFF
TRBJ2-7 | NA | many | TRBV4-1 | TGCGCCAGCAGTCCTGGGCCTACCTACGAGCAGTACTTC | CASSPGPTYEQYF
TRBJ2-3 | TRBD1 | few | TRBV9 | TGTGCCAGCAGCGAAGAGGACAGGGGATCTCCCACAGATACGCAGTATTTT | CASSEEDRGSPTDTQYF
TRBJ1-5 | NA | many | TRBV23-1 | TGCGCCAGCAGTCCCCGGGCAGAGGTTAATCTTAGCAATCAGCCCCAGCATTTT | CASSPRAEVNLSNQPQHF
TRBJ1-6 | NA | few | TRBV5-1 | TGCGCCAGCAGCTTGCAGGATAATTCACCCCTCCACTTT | CASSLQDNSPLHF
TRBJ2-7 | NA | many | TRBV20-1 | TGCAGTGCTCGTAGCGGCTACGAGCAGTACTTC | CSARSGYEQYF
TRBJ1-3 | NA | NA | TRBV9 | TGTGCCAGCAGCGCAGGGAGCTCTGGAAACACCATATATTTT | CASSAGSSGNTIYF
TRBJ1-2 | TRBD1 | many | TRBV7-9 | TGTGCCAGCAGCTTAGCCCTAGGACAGGGAGACTTC | CASSLALGQGDF
TRBJ2-1 | TRBD2 | NA | TRBV12-3/TRBV12-4 | TGTGCCAGCAGTTGGACTAGCGGGAGCTACAATGTGCAGTTCTTC | CASSWTSGSYNVQFF
TRBJ1-1 | NA | many | TRBV4-1 | TGCGCCAGCAGCCAAGTTTGGGACGGTTACACTGAAGCTTTCTTT | CASSQVWDGYTEAFF
TRBJ2-3 | TRBD2 | many | TRBV13 | TGTGCCAGCAGCCTCCCCCAGGGGACTAGCGGCAGGGGTAAAACCGCAGATACGCAGTATTTT | CASSLPQGTSGRGKTADTQYF
TRBJ1-6 | NA | many | TRBV27 | TGTGCCAGCAGTTGGGGGGTCGACGGAGGGAATTCACCCCTCCACTTT | CASSWGVDGGNSPLHF
TRBJ2-7 | TRBD2 | many | TRBV7-9 | TGTGCCAGCAGCTTAGCAGGACTAGCGGACTACGAGCAGTACTTC | CASSLAGLADYEQYF
TRBJ2-3 | NA | many | TRBV27 | TGTGCCAGCAGTTTATCCCTGGGGGCCACAGATACGCAGTATTTT | CASSLSLGATDTQYF
TRBJ2-4 | NA | many | TRBV28 | TGTGCCAGCAGACAGGAAAACATTCAGTACTTC | CASRQENIQYF
TRBJ2-5 | TRBD2 | many | TRBV6-2/TRBV6-3 | TGTGCCAGCAGGGAACCGGGAGGCCTAGAGACCCAGTACTTC | CASREPGGLETQYF
TRBJ2-2 | TRBD2 | many | TRBV2 | TGTGCCAGCAGTGAAGGGAGCGGGAGGATCACCGGGGAGCTGTTTTTT | CASSEGSGRITGELFF
TRBJ2-7 | NA | many | TRBV28 | TGTGCCAGCAGCGTTCGGGGGGCCAGCCTAACCTCCTACGAGCAGTACTTC | CASSVRGASLTSYEQYF
TRBJ2-7 | NA | many | TRBV4-3 | TGCGCCAGCAGCCAAGACCCCGGACAGACCTACGAGCAGTACTTC | CASSQDPGQTYEQYF
TRBJ2-2 | TRBD1 | NA | TRBV14 | TGTGCCAGCAGCCAGGGACAGGGGGCCACCGGGGAGCTGTTTTTT | CASSQGQGATGELFF
TRBJ2-3 | NA | few | TRBV12-5 | TGTGCTAGTGGGTCCCCCGGGGACTGGGGCACAGATACGCAGTATTTT | CASGSPGDWGTDTQYF
TRBJ2-1 | NA | NA | TRBV29-1 | TGCAGCGTTGAGGGCGCCTCGGATGAGCAGTTCTTC | CSVEGASDEQFF
TRBJ2-5 | TRBD1 | many | TRBV28 | TGTGCCAGCACAGCTACGGGGACAGGGATTGAAGAGACCCAGTACTTC | CASTATGTGIEETQYF